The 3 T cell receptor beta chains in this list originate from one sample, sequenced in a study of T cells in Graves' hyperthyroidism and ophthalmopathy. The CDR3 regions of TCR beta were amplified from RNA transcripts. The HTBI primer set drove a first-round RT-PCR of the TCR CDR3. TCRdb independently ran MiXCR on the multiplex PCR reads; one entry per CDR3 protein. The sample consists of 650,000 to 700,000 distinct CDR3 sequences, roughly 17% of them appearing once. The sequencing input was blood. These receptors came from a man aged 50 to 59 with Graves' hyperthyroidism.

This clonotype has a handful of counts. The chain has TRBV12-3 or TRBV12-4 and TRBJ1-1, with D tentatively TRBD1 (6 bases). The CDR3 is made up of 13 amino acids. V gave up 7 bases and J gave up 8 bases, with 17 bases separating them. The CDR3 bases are TGTGCCAGCACCCCAGGGGTTGGTCAGGAAGCTTTCTTT. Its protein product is CASTPGVGQEAFF.

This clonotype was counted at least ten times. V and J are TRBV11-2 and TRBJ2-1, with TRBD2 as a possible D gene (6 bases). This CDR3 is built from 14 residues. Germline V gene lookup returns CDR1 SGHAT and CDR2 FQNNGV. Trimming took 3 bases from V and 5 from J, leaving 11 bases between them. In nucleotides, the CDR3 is TGTGCCAGCAGCTTTGGTAGCGGTGACAATGAGCAGTTCTTC. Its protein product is CASSFGSGDNEQFF.

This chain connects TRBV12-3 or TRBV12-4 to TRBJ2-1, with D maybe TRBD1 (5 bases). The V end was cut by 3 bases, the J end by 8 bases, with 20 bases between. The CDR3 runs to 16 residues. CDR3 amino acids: CASSFGLVGPLDEQFF. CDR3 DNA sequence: TGTGCCAGCAGTTTTGGGCTAGTGGGGCCCCTCGATGAGCAGTTCTTC.